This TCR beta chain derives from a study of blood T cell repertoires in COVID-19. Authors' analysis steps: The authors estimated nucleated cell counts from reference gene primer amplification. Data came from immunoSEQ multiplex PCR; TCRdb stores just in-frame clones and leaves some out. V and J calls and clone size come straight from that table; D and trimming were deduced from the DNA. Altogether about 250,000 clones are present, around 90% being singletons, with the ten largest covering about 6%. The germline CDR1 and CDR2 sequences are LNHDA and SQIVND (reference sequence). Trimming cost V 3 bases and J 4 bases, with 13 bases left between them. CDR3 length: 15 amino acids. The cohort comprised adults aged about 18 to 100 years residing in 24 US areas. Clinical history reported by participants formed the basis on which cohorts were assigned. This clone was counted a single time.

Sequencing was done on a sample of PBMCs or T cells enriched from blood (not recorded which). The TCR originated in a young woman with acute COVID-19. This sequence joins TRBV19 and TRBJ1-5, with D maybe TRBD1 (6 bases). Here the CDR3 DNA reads TGTGCCAGTAGTATTCGGGGGGCCTGGAATCAGCCCCAGCATTTT. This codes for CASSIRGAWNQPQHF. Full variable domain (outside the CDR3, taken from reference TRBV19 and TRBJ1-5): DGGITQSPKYLFRKEGQNVTLSCEQNLNHDAMYWYRQDPGQGLRLIYYSQIVNDFQKGDIAEGYSVSREKKESFPLTVTSAQKNPTAFYLCASSIRGAWNQPQHFGDGTRLSIL.